The subject of this entry is one T cell receptor (beta chain). Its matching antigen is unknown. TCRdb used MiXCR to reprocess the 5' RACE reads, holding one entry per CDR3 protein. The data contain about 190,000 distinct CDR3 sequences, 15% to 20% of them singletons. This sample is part of a study of T-cell memory formation after mild COVID-19. The study's findings and limits: Several responding clones turned up in pre-infection memory, indicating that cross-reactive memory may have taken part. Clones which contracted sat mainly in CM and EM if CD4+, and in EMRA if CD8+. Second-wave clones reaching peak frequency on day 37 lacked confirmed SARS-CoV-2 specificity.

The sequencing sample was made of PBMCs or a T cell subset sorted from them (not recorded which). This clonotype originated in an adult woman who had mild COVID-19 (a few samples of this study predate the infection). Cell type and time point are not known.

CDR3 in DNA: TGCAGTGCTAGAGATCTCTCGCGCGGCAGAAACACTGAAGCTTTCTTT. Its protein is CSARDLSRGRNTEAFF. The chain links TRBV20-1 to TRBJ1-1, with no clear D. Per the germline V gene, CDR1 is DFQATT and CDR2 is SNEGSKA (reference sequence). The CDR3 extends over 16 amino acids. V was pared by 0 bases and J by 2 bases, with 16 bases between.